One and the same sample provided the 27 T cell receptor beta chains below, sequenced in a study of STAT3 mutations in large granular lymphocyte leukemia. General study results and limits: Every T-LGLL patient had at least one immunodominant TCRbeta clonotype.

Antigens of these TCRs are unknown. Here immunoSEQ multiplex PCR was the method, and the copy in TCRdb shows in-frame clones only, minus some. The repertoire holds about 5,900 clones, with roughly 87% as singletons. Sequencing was carried out using PBMCs. The receptor source for this set is a human donor with T large granular lymphocyte leukemia. Some clones in this sample may be carry-over from other donors' samples.

The chain combines TRBV9 with TRBJ2-5; D gene ambiguous. Germline V gene data show CDR1 as SGDLS and CDR2 as YYNGEE. The CDR3 length is 14 residues. V shed 7 bases and J shed 2 bases, with 15 bases lying between them. The CDR3 here is CASFRWRQQETQYF. As DNA, the CDR3 is TGTGCCAGCTTTCGGTGGCGTCAGCAAGAGACCCAGTACTTC.

The rearrangement links TRBV4-3 to TRBJ1-2; 10 bases match TRBD1. This CDR3 spans 16 amino acids. Germline values: CDR1 LGHNA, CDR2 YSLEER. J lost 7 bases, V lost 1 base, and 9 bases had no gene match. The CDR3 nucleotides read TGCGCCAGCAGCCAAGCCGGGACAGGGGAAAGTAGTGGCTACACCTTC. Protein product: CASSQAGTGESSGYTF.

The V and J genes are TRBV29-1 and TRBJ1-1, with 10 positions matching TRBD1. In germline, CDR1 is SQVTM, CDR2 ANQGSEA. J was trimmed by 7 bases and V by 5 bases; bases with no gene match: 10. The CDR3 totals 14 residues. The CDR3 DNA reads as TGCAGCGTTTCACCGGGACAGGGGTTGGGTGAAGCTTTCTTT. Protein: CSVSPGQGLGEAFF.

The rearrangement uses TRBV14 and TRBJ1-1; 8 bases are a match to TRBD1. This CDR3 contains 13 residues. J was trimmed by 1 base and V by 10 bases; bases with no gene match: 5. CDR1 SGHDN and CDR2 FVKESK come from the germline V gene. CDR3 in amino acids: CATKTGANTEAFF. In DNA form, the CDR3 reads TGTGCCACCAAGACAGGGGCGAACACTGAAGCTTTCTTT.

The chain carries TRBV27 and TRBJ1-1; 10 bases agree with TRBD1. The CDR3 consists of 17 residues. Germline V lookup: CDR1 MNHEY, CDR2 SMNVEV (reference sequence). V dropped 9 bases and J dropped 3; count of bases not matched to a gene: 16. Written as DNA, the CDR3 is TGTGCCAGTAAGTTGGGACAGGGGTTTCTCGAGGACACTGAAGCTTTCTTT. Protein: CASKLGQGFLEDTEAFF.

This sequence joins TRBV5-1 and TRBJ2-5, with D perhaps given as TRBD1 or TRBD2 (5 bases each). This CDR3 contains 14 residues. The V and J ends lost 0 bases and 5 bases respectively, with 11 bases between them. Looked up from germline, CDR1 is SGHRS and CDR2 is YFSETQ. In nucleotides, the CDR3 is TGCGCCAGCAGCTTGGGAGGGGAAGGCGAGACCCAGTACTTC. Amino acid sequence: CASSLGGEGETQYF.

Points on this clone: The junction departs from germline at one end; a sequencing error may be responsible. The rearrangement joins TRBV2 to TRBJ2-5, with D possibly matching TRBD2 (5 bases). In germline, CDR1 is SNHLY, CDR2 FYNNEI. This CDR3 is 13 amino acids long. The CDR3: CASSVEAQRLLNF. In nucleotides, the CDR3 is TGTGCCAGCAGTGTTGAGGCACAGCGGCTCCTAAACTTC. Together with reference TRBV2 and TRBJ2-5, the CDR3 gives the full variable domain: EPEVTQTPSHQVTQMGQEVILRCVPISNHLYFYWYRQILGQKVEFLVSFYNNEISEKSEIFDDQFSVERPDGSNFTLKIRSTKLEDSAMYFCASSVEAQRLLNFGPGTRLLVL.

This clone has just one count. The chain carries TRBV7-2 and TRBJ2-3; no reliable D call. V was cut by 8 bases and J by 0 bases, with 12 bases left in between. The CDR3 length is 14 residues. The V gene's germline CDR1 is SGHTA and CDR2 FQGNSA. The CDR3 spells CASFRGLSTDTQYF. Here the CDR3 DNA reads TGTGCCAGCTTCCGTGGGCTGAGCACAGATACGCAGTATTTT.

The chain employs TRBV7-8 and TRBJ2-1; D perhaps matches TRBD1 (6 bases). The CDR3 runs to 12 residues. Trimming pared 4 bases from V and 10 bases from J, leaving 11 bases between. Per germline, CDR1 SGHVS and CDR2 FQNEAQ. DNA of the CDR3: TGTGCCAGCAGCTCCTACAGGGACGAGCAGTTCTTC. This gives the protein CASSSYRDEQFF. The full variable domain, with the rest looked up from reference TRBV7-8 and TRBJ2-1, is GAGVSQSPRYKVAKRGQDVALRCDPISGHVSLFWYQQALGQGPEFLTYFQNEAQLDKSGLPSDRFFAERPEGSVSTLKIQRTQQEDSAVYLCASSSYRDEQFFGPGTRLTVL.

J is TRBJ2-3 and V is TRBV18; D is unresolved. The germline V gene encodes CDR1 KGHSH and CDR2 LQKENI. The CDR3 runs 14 residues. V lost 2 bases and J 3 bases, leaving 9 bases between the germline ends. In DNA, the CDR3 is TGTGCCAGCTCACCAGTAATCTCGACAGATACGCAGTATTTT. This encodes CASSPVISTDTQYF.

The chain employs TRBV7-8 and TRBJ2-1; D is perhaps TRBD1 or TRBD2 (5 bases each). The germline CDR1 and CDR2 sequences are SGHVS and FQNEAQ. The CDR3 loop spans 14 amino acids. Trimming removed 1 base at V and 3 bases at J, with 7 bases between. CDR3 coding DNA: TGTGCCAGCAGCTTAGGAGGGGTCTACAATGAGCAGTTCTTC. Translating gives CASSLGGVYNEQFF.

This clone is a singleton in its sample. The rearrangement joins TRBV5-1 to TRBJ1-4; 7 bases are a match to TRBD1. Germline V gene data show CDR1 as SGHRS and CDR2 as YFSETQ. Trimming removed 3 bases from V and 6 bases from J; junction bases left unmatched: 11. The CDR3 is 16 amino acids. This CDR3 is CASSSTLTGIDEKLFF. In nucleotides, the CDR3 is TGCGCCAGCAGCTCTACCCTGACAGGGATAGATGAAAAACTGTTTTTT.

This chain links TRBV6-1 with TRBJ1-5; D perhaps matches TRBD1 (5 bases). Per germline, CDR1 MNHNS and CDR2 SASEGT. The CDR3 spans 11 residues. The V gene lost 11 bases and the J gene lost 7 bases, with 12 bases spanning the gap. The CDR3 DNA reads as TGTGCCGCGGGGGGTTTGCAGCCCCAGCATTTT. Protein sequence: CAAGGLQPQHF.

This clone was seen only once. The CDR3 loop is CASSITGDVTEAFF. CDR3 nucleotide sequence: TGTGCCAGCAGCATAACAGGGGATGTCACTGAAGCTTTCTTT. J is TRBJ1-1 and V is TRBV6-6; the match to TRBD1 covers 7 bases. Germline CDR1 reads MNHNY; CDR2 reads SVGAGI (reference sequence). The CDR3 covers 14 residues. Losses at the gene ends were 6 bases for V and 4 bases for J; bases not matched to a gene: 8.

The chain links TRBV19 to TRBJ2-7, with 7 bases fitting TRBD1. This CDR3 spans 11 amino acids. The V gene end was trimmed by 9 bases and the J gene end by 3 bases; junction bases not matched to a gene: 2. Germline V gives CDR1 LNHDA, CDR2 SQIVND (reference sequence). This CDR3 reads CARSGGYEQYV. CDR3 DNA sequence: TGTGCCAGATCAGGGGGCTACGAGCAGTACGTC.

This clone was observed once. The chain carries TRBV5-1 and TRBJ2-3; 9 nucleotides match TRBD1. Per the germline V gene, CDR1 is SGHRS and CDR2 is YFSETQ. This CDR3 is 17 amino acids long. The J segment lost 2 bases and the V segment lost 4 bases, leaving 11 bases of the junction unmatched. CDR3 in DNA: TGCGCCAGCAGCCTCCGGACAGGGGAAAGGGCCACAGATACGCAGTATTTT. It yields the protein CASSLRTGERATDTQYF.

This clone was observed a single time. The rearrangement uses TRBV27 and TRBJ1-1; no reliable D call. V lost 2 bases and J 5 bases, leaving 9 bases between the germline ends. The CDR3 totals 13 residues. CDR1 and CDR2 from the germline V gene are MNHEY and SMNVEV (reference sequence). The CDR3 region is CASSLMRETEAFF. Here the CDR3 DNA reads TGTGCCAGCAGTTTAATGAGGGAAACTGAAGCTTTCTTT.

This clone was counted between two and nine times. The chain couples TRBV2 to TRBJ1-5; D uncertain. V lost 2 bases, J lost 9 bases, and 8 bases lay in between. The CDR3 is made up of 12 amino acids. In germline, CDR1 is SNHLY, CDR2 FYNNEI. Here the CDR3 reads CASSETRRPQHF. CDR3 nucleotides: TGTGCCAGCAGTGAAACCAGGAGGCCCCAGCATTTT.

The gene calls are TRBV27 and TRBJ2-6; D is uncertain. Trimming left V 6 bases short and J 4 bases short, with 4 bases between. Germline CDR1 reads MNHEY; CDR2 reads SMNVEV (reference sequence). The CDR3 is 12 residues long. CDR3 in DNA: TGTGCCAGCAGGCGGGGGGCCAACGTCCTGACTTTC. As protein: CASRRGANVLTF.

The chain couples TRBV7-2 to TRBJ1-1; TRBD1 aligns across 9 bases. J gave up 9 bases and V 3 bases, and 8 bases lay outside the gene matches. Looked up from germline, CDR1 is SGHTA and CDR2 is FQGNSA. The CDR3 has 14 amino acids. The CDR3 nucleotides read TGTGCCAGCAGCTTCGGACCGGGACAGGGAAAAGCTTTCTTT. Translated, it gives CASSFGPGQGKAFF.

The chain recombines TRBV18 with TRBJ2-7; D possibly corresponds to TRBD2 (5 bases). The germline V and J ends were trimmed by 5 bases and 2 bases, with 10 bases remaining between them. This CDR3 spans 13 amino acids. CDR1 KGHSH and CDR2 LQKENI come from the germline V gene. The CDR3 reads CASSGGSAYEQYV. As DNA, the CDR3 is TGTGCCAGCTCAGGAGGTTCCGCCTACGAGCAGTACGTC.

The J gene is TRBJ1-4, the V gene TRBV15; D uncertain. The CDR3 sequence is 14 residues long. Deletions cut 7 bases from V and 0 bases from J, with 9 bases between. Germline V gene data show CDR1 as LNHNV and CDR2 as YYDKDF (reference sequence). The CDR3 loop reads CATKEGATNEKLFF. CDR3 coding DNA: TGTGCCACCAAGGAGGGAGCAACTAATGAAAAACTGTTTTTT.

V and J are TRBV10-3 and TRBJ2-2, with 12 bases that match TRBD2. J lost 5 bases, V lost 0 bases, and 4 bases had no gene match. The CDR3 length is 17 residues. Germline CDR1 ENHRY, CDR2 SYGVKD. CDR3 sequence reads: CAISESTSGRRTGELFF. Written as DNA, the CDR3 is TGTGCCATCAGTGAGTCAACTAGCGGGAGGAGGACCGGGGAGCTGTTTTTT.

The chain links TRBV28 to TRBJ2-1, with TRBD1 identical over 8 bases. This CDR3 contains 14 residues. Germline CDR1 and CDR2: MDHEN and SYDVKM. J gave up 8 bases and V 7 bases, and 10 bases lay outside the gene matches. CDR3 coding DNA: TGTGCCAGCACCGAGGACAGGGTTGTCGATGAGCAGTTCTTC. It codes for CASTEDRVVDEQFF. The complete variable domain, with remaining parts taken from reference TRBV28 and TRBJ2-1, reads DVKVTQSSRYLVKRTGEKVFLECVQDMDHENMFWYRQDPGLGLRLIYFSYDVKMKEKGDIPEGYSVSREKKERFSLILESASTNQTSMYLCASTEDRVVDEQFFGPGTRLTVL.

The V and J genes are TRBV4-1 and TRBJ2-5; D is undetermined. The germline V gene encodes CDR1 MGHRA and CDR2 YSYEKL. Trimming cost V 0 bases and J 0 bases, with 11 bases left between them. This CDR3 comprises 16 residues. The CDR3 DNA follows: TGCGCCAGCAGCCAAGATTTTCCGCGGTACCAAGAGACCCAGTACTTC. It translates to CASSQDFPRYQETQYF.

The J gene is TRBJ1-1, the V gene TRBV30; 8 bases align to TRBD1. This CDR3 comprises 14 residues. V lost 2 bases, J lost 3 bases, and 5 bases stayed unmatched. Germline V lookup: CDR1 GTSNPN, CDR2 SVGIG (reference sequence). The CDR3 bases are TGTGCCTGGAGTCAGGGGGCCGAGGACACTGAAGCTTTCTTT. This gives the protein CAWSQGAEDTEAFF. Full variable domain (rest looked up from reference TRBV30 and TRBJ1-1): SQTIHQWPATLVQPVGSPLSLECTVEGTSNPNLYWYRQAAGRGLQLLFYSVGIGQISSEVPQNLSASRPQDRQFILSSKKLLLSDSGFYLCAWSQGAEDTEAFFGQGTRLTVV.

V gene TRBV7-3 combines with J gene TRBJ1-1, with TRBD1 as a possible D gene (5 bases). Trimming removed 1 base from V and 4 bases from J, with 13 bases in between. In germline, CDR1 is SGHTA, CDR2 FQGTGA. This CDR3 contains 15 residues. Here the CDR3 reads CASSLNGGLPTEAFF. CDR3 in DNA: TGTGCCAGCAGCTTAAATGGGGGGTTGCCCACTGAAGCTTTCTTT.